This TCR beta chain was documented in a study of OX40 agonist ivuxolimab in advanced cancers. With respect to the entire study: Ivuxolimab was a fully human IgG2 agonistic monoclonal antibody targeting the costimulatory receptor OX40 (CD134). Prior anti-PD-1, anti-PD-L1 or anti-CTLA-4 therapy was permitted, and 40% of dose-escalation patients had received checkpoint inhibitors. Of the roughly 54 patients in dose escalation, some 20 had hepatocellular carcinoma, some 15 had melanoma, 9 had renal cell carcinoma and 9 had head and neck cancer. In the dose-escalation cohort, around four fifths of patients were male, and the mean age was about 55 years, with a range of roughly 20 to 80. Intravenous ivuxolimab was administered to patients every 2 weeks at six dose levels: 0.01, 0.1, 0.3, 1.5, 3 and 10 mg/kg. Peripheral TCRbeta sequencing aimed to test whether ivuxolimab altered TCR sequence diversity and caused clonal T-cell expansion. Partial responses occurred in three dose-escalation patients, of whom one had hepatocellular carcinoma and two had cutaneous melanoma. The paper describes the monotherapy dose-escalation part (N ≈ 52 patients) of the phase I trial of ivuxolimab. General findings and caveats noted by the study authors: The antigen specificity of the peripheral T cells that underwent clonal expansion was not determined. At doses of 0.1 to 3.0 mg/kg, clonal expansion of both CD4+ and CD8+ T cells in blood was seen between baseline and week 6. Low levels of normalized T-cell clonal expansion were also shown by some nonresponding patients. After ivuxolimab, CD8+ T cells had more expanded clones than CD4+ T cells on average. In the 0.1-3.0 mg/kg groups, partial responders had among the lowest normalized peripheral clonal expansion, particularly in CD8+ T cells.

Worth noting for this clone: Its antigen is not yet known. Base qualities are not at hand, and no much larger clone is one base apart.

Taken from cysteine to phenylalanine, the CDR3 has 13 residues. The read is trimmed to its CDR3 DNA, 39 bases read in frame from base 1. The junction shows trimming of 4 bases on V and 3 bases on J, plus 11 bases between the germline ends. The germline V gene yields SGHDT for CDR1 and YYEEEE for CDR2. For sequencing of the TCRbeta CDR3 region, genomic DNA was extracted from the sorted cells. The immunoSEQ Assay was used to sequence the TCRbeta CDR3 regions. TCRdb limited this immuneACCESS table to in-frame rearrangements with V and J called. A share of clones is missing; checked studies link under half to unresolved V genes, and the rest is unexplained. Within this sample are 73,000 or so clones, with approximately 92% of them counted one time only. The biggest ten clones account for 8.5% to 10% of the sample. Patients with a history of autoimmune disease or receiving systemic immunosuppression were excluded from the trial. Peripheral blood for TCR sequencing was collected from all dose cohorts at baseline, on cycle 4 day 1, and on cycle 7 day 1. The samples were drawn from a first-in-human, open-label, multicenter phase I dose-escalation trial of ivuxolimab. The trial enrolled adults with locally advanced or metastatic head and neck squamous cell, hepatocellular, melanoma or renal cell carcinoma. Before TCR sequencing, CD4+ T cells and CD8+ T cells were sorted from peripheral blood as separate populations.

The origin of this receptor is an adult with an advanced solid tumor such as melanoma, head and neck, liver or kidney cancer. The sample in question was CD4+ or CD8+ T cells sorted from blood, obtained in a trial of the OX40 agonist ivuxolimab. This receptor chain uses TRBV5-6 and TRBJ2-7; no confident D gene assignment can be made. The CDR3 protein is CASSGKDLYEQYF. In nucleotide form, the sequence is TGTGCCAGCAGCGGCAAAGATCTCTACGAGCAGTACTTC.